This T cell receptor (beta chain) was identified during a study of blood T cells in healthy people across ages. General study findings and limits: Per-million-T-cell TCR beta diversity fell roughly linearly with age. Both naive CD4+ cell counts and diversity were greater in long-lived donors than in aged donors.

CDR1 and CDR2 (germline): LGHDT, YNNKEL (reference sequence). V was pared by 0 bases and J by 5 bases, with 10 bases of the junction left unmatched. CDR3 length: 19 amino acids. Concerning this clonotype: Its antigen remains unidentified.

The second PCR ran roughly 7 to 11 cycles with a sample-barcoded 5' primer and J-beta primers. TCRdb processed the 5' RACE reads anew with MiXCR; each CDR3 protein has one entry. The data hold about 1,400,000 distinct CDR3 sequences, with approximately 59% observed a single time. The authors drew ten milliliters of peripheral blood from each donor. Sequencing used blood. V gene TRBV3-1 combines with J gene TRBJ2-2; 12 bases agree with TRBD2. The source of this sequence is a young man in good health. In DNA, the CDR3 is TGTGCCAGCAGCCAAGATCTAACTAGCGGGAGGATCAGTACCGGGGAGCTGTTTTTT. This translates into CASSQDLTSGRISTGELFF.